This T cell receptor beta chain was retrieved from a study of cytomegalovirus exposure and HLA in healthy donors. The CDR3 totals 14 residues. V gave up 6 bases and J gave up 2 bases, with 11 bases separating them. The germline gives CDR1 MNHEY, CDR2 SMNVEV (reference sequence). The PCR had 60 Vbeta and 13 Jbeta primers. Repertoires were generated with immunoSEQ multiplex PCR, while TCRdb's copy carries only in-frame clones and drops some. Found here are about 170,000 clones, 62% of them singletons; the top ten hold around 3.2%. The source material was PBMCs. This chain links TRBV27 with TRBJ2-1; possible D gene TRBD2, 7 bases. The sequence derives from a man aged 35-49 years in good health and CMV-seronegative. CDR3 nucleotide sequence: TGTGCCAGCAGGGGGGCGGGAGCCTACAATGAGCAGTTCTTC. It yields the protein CASRGAGAYNEQFF.